Listed here are 7 T cell receptor beta chains from one sample, sequenced in a study of T-cell reconstitution after alpha-beta-depleted transplantation in children. TCRbeta library construction was performed incorporating unique molecular identifiers. TCRdb reprocessed the PCR reads with MiXCR, giving one entry per CDR3 protein. The sample contains roughly 590,000 distinct CDR3 sequences, around a sixth of which appear only once. The specimen was PBMCs from the stem cell graft donor, collected from the stem cell graft. All receptors derive from a human donor who donated a stem cell graft to a child with acute myeloid leukemia.

V is TRBV7-2 and J is TRBJ2-1; D may be TRBD2 (6 bases). The end of the DNA is better explained by TRBJ2-7, so the J call may be wrong. Germline V gene sequence: CDR1 SGHTA, CDR2 FQGNSA. The CDR3 has 15 residues. This CDR3 reads CASSLQGGAYNEQYF. CDR3 DNA: TGTGCCAGCAGCCTCCAGGGAGGTGCCTACAATGAGCAGTACTTC.

A remark on this clonotype: Being one base from a much bigger clone, this may be a read error. The chain recombines TRBV29-1 with TRBJ1-2, with D uncertain. The length of the CDR3 is 11 residues. Looked up from germline, CDR1 is SQVTM and CDR2 is ANQGSEA. Trimming removed 7 bases at V and 8 bases at J, with 14 bases between. The CDR3 region has the DNA TGCAGCGGCCAGACAACTGGGGGCTACACCTTC. Amino acid sequence: CSGQTTGGYTF. Together with reference TRBV29-1 and TRBJ1-2, the CDR3 gives the full variable domain: SAVISQKPSRDICQRGTSLTIQCQVDSQVTMMFWYRQQPGQSLTLIATANQGSEATYESGFVIDKFPISRPNLTFSTLTVSNMSPEDSSIYLCSGQTTGGYTFGSGTRLTVV.

This clonotype was counted a few times. The chain uses TRBV5-1 and TRBJ1-4; no clear D. Trimming left V 0 bases short and J 7 bases short, with 10 bases between. CDR3 size: 14 residues. In germline, CDR1 is SGHRS, CDR2 YFSETQ. DNA for the CDR3: TGCGCCAGCAGCTTGGAGACATATACTGAAAAACTGTTTTTT. This translates into CASSLETYTEKLFF.

The chain employs TRBV4-3 and TRBJ1-3; the match to TRBD1 covers 9 bases. Germline loops: CDR1 LGHNA, CDR2 YSLEER. This CDR3 region has 16 residues. The V gene end was trimmed by 3 bases and the J gene end by 4 bases; junction bases not matched to a gene: 7. The CDR3 region has the DNA TGCGCCAGCAGCCAGGACAGGGGAGGTGGAGGAAACACCATATATTTT. Encoded protein: CASSQDRGGGGNTIYF.

This chain uses TRBV20-1 with TRBJ1-5; 9 bases are shared with TRBD1. Trimming at V came to 5 bases and at J to 6 bases, leaving 8 bases not matched to a gene. The CDR3 consists of 14 residues. Looked up from germline, CDR1 is DFQATT and CDR2 is SNEGSKA (reference sequence). This CDR3 is CSAPGGTGTQPQHF. The CDR3 DNA follows: TGCAGTGCTCCCGGGGGGACAGGGACTCAGCCCCAGCATTTT.

This clonotype has only a few counts. The chain is built from TRBV20-1 and TRBJ2-1, with 12 bases matching TRBD2. Germline V lookup: CDR1 DFQATT, CDR2 SNEGSKA (reference sequence). The CDR3 runs 16 residues. After removal of 4 bases from V and 5 bases from J, the junction contained 9 bases not matched to a gene. The CDR3 nucleotides are TGCAGTGCTATCCGCGGACTAGCGGGGTGGGACAATGAGCAGTTCTTC. Translating gives CSAIRGLAGWDNEQFF.

This clonotype appeared a few times. The rearrangement links TRBV9 to TRBJ2-2; TRBD1 might be the D (6 bases). Germline CDR1 reads SGDLS; CDR2 reads YYNGEE. This CDR3 is built from 16 residues. Trimming took 0 bases from V and 1 from J, leaving 10 bases between them. The DNA for the CDR3 is TGTGCCAGCAGCGTAGGAGGGGGTCTGAACACCGGGGAGCTGTTTTTT. Translation gives CASSVGGGLNTGELFF.